Following are 27 T cell receptor beta chains from one sample sequenced in a study of blood T cell repertoires in COVID-19. The data were produced by immunoSEQ multiplex PCR, yet TCRdb's version contains in-frame clones alone and is incomplete. The data contain approximately 240,000 clones, approximately 87% of them singletons. The sample comprised PBMCs or T cells enriched from blood (not recorded which). The source of these receptors is a woman aged 50 to 65 in a cohort exposed to, infected with or recovered from COVID-19 (not recorded which).

This clone showed up just a few times. The chain has TRBV30 and TRBJ1-1; D is unclear. Germline V gene sequence: CDR1 GTSNPN, CDR2 SVGIG (reference sequence). The CDR3 is made up of 13 amino acids. The V gene lost 3 bases and the J gene lost 4 bases, with 12 bases spanning the gap. The CDR3 coding sequence is TGTGCCTGGAGCGATCGAGGCAGCACTGAAGCTTTCTTT. It specifies CAWSDRGSTEAFF.

The chain carries TRBV14 and TRBJ1-1; 7 nucleotides match TRBD1. The trim removed 4 bases at V and 6 bases at J, leaving 11 bases unmatched. The CDR3 contains 15 residues. Germline CDR1 reads SGHDN; CDR2 reads FVKESK. CDR3 DNA sequence: TGTGCCAGCAGCCTATACAGGGGTGGTCTATCTGAAGCTTTCTTT. It specifies CASSLYRGGLSEAFF.

J is TRBJ2-2 and V is TRBV11-2; weak D call: TRBD2 (6 bases). Looked up from germline, CDR1 is SGHAT and CDR2 is FQNNGV. CDR3 size: 16 residues. V was shortened by 3 bases and J by 4 bases, with 15 bases between the two germline ends. Written as DNA, the CDR3 is TGTGCCAGCAGCTTTTTGCGGGGCCGGAGCACCGGGGAGCTGTTTTTT. This encodes CASSFLRGRSTGELFF.

The chain uses TRBV15 and TRBJ2-7, with a possible D match to TRBD1 (5 bases). The length of the CDR3 is 13 residues. The germline gives CDR1 LNHNV, CDR2 YYDKDF (reference sequence). Trimming stripped 3 bases from V and 5 bases from J, with 11 bases between. The CDR3 loop reads CATSSQKGDEQYF. In DNA, the CDR3 is TGTGCCACCAGCAGCCAAAAAGGGGACGAGCAGTACTTC.

The gene calls are TRBV6-2 or TRBV6-3 and TRBJ2-7, with 10 bases identical to TRBD1. The CDR3 length is 14 residues. With V trimmed by 4 bases and J by 2 bases, 2 bases remained unmatched. Germline V gene sequence: CDR1 MNHEY, CDR2 SVGEGT. The CDR3 region is CASSSGQGPYEQYF. The CDR3 coding sequence is TGTGCCAGCAGTTCGGGACAGGGGCCCTACGAGCAGTACTTC.

V and J are TRBV12-3 or TRBV12-4 and TRBJ1-2; D is uncertain. The CDR3 has 13 residues. V was pared by 2 bases and J by 5 bases, with 9 bases between. CDR3 coding DNA: TGTGCCAGCAGTTTAATAGCGGGGTATGGCTACACCTTC. As protein: CASSLIAGYGYTF.

The chain uses TRBV10-2 and TRBJ1-2; D is undetermined. Germline CDR1 and CDR2: WSHSY and SAAADI. The length of the CDR3 is 12 residues. V lost 2 bases, J lost 4 bases, and 5 bases lay in between. In nucleotides, the CDR3 is TGCGCCAGCAGTGAGGAGTCCTATGGCTACACCTTC. Translation gives CASSEESYGYTF.

About this clone itself: At one of its ends the junction is not consistent with the germline gene, which may arise from a read error. V is TRBV18 and J is TRBJ2-1; TRBD2 agrees at 10 bases. The CDR3 runs 15 residues. Germline V gene sequence: CDR1 KGHSH, CDR2 LQKENI. CDR3 region: CASLPSGGVNNEQFF. CDR3 DNA: TGTGCCAGCTTACCAAGCGGGGGGGTGAACAATGAGCAGTTCTTC.

This chain uses TRBV7-2 with TRBJ2-3; no firm D call. CDR1 and CDR2 from the germline V gene are SGHTA and FQGNSA. The germline V and J ends were trimmed by 2 bases and 3 bases, with 6 bases remaining between them. The CDR3 runs 13 residues. The CDR3 sequence: CASSLFVTDTQYF. CDR3 DNA: TGTGCCAGCAGCTTATTTGTAACAGATACGCAGTATTTT.

This rearrangement joins TRBV11-1 to TRBJ2-7; 11 bases agree with TRBD2. Germline loops: CDR1 SGHAT, CDR2 FQDESV (reference sequence). This CDR3 contains 17 residues. With V trimmed by 0 bases and J by 2 bases, 6 bases remained unmatched. CDR3: CASSLAWRLAGTYEQYF. CDR3 nucleotide sequence: TGTGCCAGCAGCTTAGCCTGGAGACTAGCGGGGACCTACGAGCAGTACTTC.

This chain uses TRBV7-9 with TRBJ2-3, with D perhaps TRBD1 (6 bases). This CDR3 region has 15 residues. The V end lost 7 bases, the J end lost 1 base, and 15 bases lay between the germline ends. Germline CDR1 is SEHNR and CDR2 is FQNEAQ (reference sequence). The CDR3 DNA reads TGTGCCAGCACCCCCAGGGGACAAGGCACAGATACGCAGTATTTT. This encodes CASTPRGQGTDTQYF.

As concerns this clone: Other DNA sequences in this sample translate to the same CDR3. The rearrangement joins TRBV11-2 to TRBJ1-2, with D hard to call. The CDR3 extends over 12 amino acids. Deletions cut 1 base from V and 5 bases from J, with 5 bases between. CDR1 SGHAT and CDR2 FQNNGV come from the germline V gene. The CDR3 is CASSLAEYGYTF. CDR3 nucleotides: TGTGCCAGCAGCTTAGCCGAGTATGGCTACACCTTC.

The chain joins TRBV18 to TRBJ2-3; 14 bases are shared with TRBD2. Germline V gene data show CDR1 as KGHSH and CDR2 as LQKENI. Unmatched junction bases numbered 3, after V lost 3 bases and J lost 1 base. There are 17 residues in the CDR3. The CDR3 sequence is CASSPGLAGDRTDTQYF. The CDR3 nucleotides are TGTGCCAGCTCACCGGGACTAGCGGGGGATCGCACAGATACGCAGTATTTT.

V and J are TRBV5-4 and TRBJ2-4, with D perhaps matching TRBD1 (6 bases). Germline V gives CDR1 SGHNT, CDR2 YYREEE (reference sequence). The CDR3 is made up of 14 amino acids. Trimming shortened V by 1 base and J by 6 bases, and 11 bases separated the two germline ends. The CDR3 region is CASSLMGAGNIQYF. The CDR3 bases are TGTGCCAGCAGCTTGATGGGGGCGGGAAACATTCAGTACTTC.

This chain links TRBV6-6 with TRBJ1-5, with TRBD1 matching 10 bases. Looked up from germline, CDR1 is MNHNY and CDR2 is SVGAGI (reference sequence). The CDR3 contains 15 residues. The trim removed 6 bases at V and 9 bases at J, leaving 11 bases unmatched. CDR3 DNA sequence: TGTGCCAGCAGGGACCGGGACAGGGGCATAGGGCCCCAGCATTTT. This encodes CASRDRDRGIGPQHF.

This sequence joins TRBV3-1 (or the pseudogene TRBV3-2) and TRBJ2-3, with TRBD2 as a possible D gene (7 bases). Germline V lookup: CDR1 LGHDT, CDR2 YNNKEL (reference sequence). V lost 0 bases to trimming and J lost 6 bases, with 13 bases between them. This CDR3 region has 15 residues. The CDR3, as DNA: TGTGCCAGCAGCCAAGATTGGGGGGGCGGTGATACGCAGTATTTT. It is translated as CASSQDWGGGDTQYF.

This clone was detected only once. This sequence joins TRBV30 and TRBJ1-1, with 9 bases aligning to TRBD1. The CDR3 covers 15 residues. Germline V CDR1 and CDR2: GTSNPN, SVGIG (reference sequence). The junction had 11 bases not matched to a gene; V was cut back by 3 bases and J by 6 bases. The DNA for the CDR3 is TGTGCCTGGAGGGTACCCGGGACAGGGTTCTCTGAAGCTTTCTTT. It is translated as CAWRVPGTGFSEAFF.

The CDR3 protein is CASTLSGGRETQYF. Here the CDR3 DNA reads TGTGCCAGCACCCTCTCAGGGGGTAGGGAGACCCAGTACTTC. The rearrangement links TRBV11-2 to TRBJ2-5, with 7 bases aligning to TRBD1. Per the germline V gene, CDR1 is SGHAT and CDR2 is FQNNGV. This CDR3 contains 14 residues. V was clipped by 7 bases and J by 5 bases; unmatched bases: 10.

This clone has a handful of counts. The V gene is TRBV11-2, the J gene TRBJ1-3, with D possibly matching TRBD1 (6 bases). The CDR3 loop spans 15 amino acids. The germline V and J ends were trimmed by 0 bases and 2 bases, with 8 bases remaining between them. From germline, CDR1 is SGHAT and CDR2 FQNNGV. The CDR3 here is CASSLEWGPGNTIYF. As DNA, the CDR3 is TGTGCCAGCAGCTTAGAGTGGGGGCCTGGAAACACCATATATTTT.

This chain connects TRBV18 to TRBJ1-5; 10 bases match TRBD1. V trimming: 2 bases; J trimming: 16 bases; junction bases outside the gene matches: 8. This CDR3 contains 13 residues. Germline V lookup: CDR1 KGHSH, CDR2 LQKENI. The CDR3, as DNA: TGTGCCAGCTCACCAAAAGAGACAGGGGGCTTACATTTT. Its protein is CASSPKETGGLHF.

The V gene is TRBV29-1, the J gene TRBJ1-1, with D uncertain. The germline V and J ends were trimmed by 3 bases and 2 bases, with 7 bases remaining between them. The CDR3 spans 12 residues. CDR1 is SQVTM and CDR2 is ANQGSEA in the germline V gene. CDR3 DNA: TGCAGCGTTGATCCGGGTAACACTGAAGCTTTCTTT. This translates into CSVDPGNTEAFF.

The chain has TRBV18 and TRBJ1-3, with D unclear. The CDR3 loop spans 15 amino acids. Germline V gives CDR1 KGHSH, CDR2 LQKENI. Trimming removed 3 bases from V and 3 bases from J, with 12 bases in between. In DNA form, the CDR3 reads TGTGCCAGCTCACCGAATGGCGGAAGTGGAAACACCATATATTTT. As protein: CASSPNGGSGNTIYF.

There are a few counts of this clone. This chain joins TRBV5-1 and TRBJ2-2; 10 positions match TRBD1. The CDR3 is made up of 16 amino acids. Per the germline V gene, CDR1 is SGHRS and CDR2 is YFSETQ. V trimming: 4 bases; J trimming: 2 bases; junction bases outside the gene matches: 5. The CDR3 loop reads CASSAGDRGNTGELFF. Written as DNA, the CDR3 is TGCGCCAGCAGCGCTGGGGACAGGGGAAACACCGGGGAGCTGTTTTTT.

The CDR3 reads CASSIQDQINNSPLHF. The DNA of the CDR3 is TGTGCCAGTAGTATCCAGGATCAAATAAATAATTCACCCCTCCACTTT. V gene TRBV19 combines with J gene TRBJ1-6; D call uncertain. V was clipped by 3 bases and J by 5 bases, with 14 bases between them. Germline CDR1 and CDR2: LNHDA and SQIVND (reference sequence). This CDR3 region has 16 residues.

Turning to this clone: Other DNA sequences from this sample encode an identical CDR3 as well. The V call is TRBV18, the J call TRBJ1-1, with TRBD1 identical over 7 bases. Germline V CDR1 and CDR2: KGHSH, LQKENI. Germline trimming cut 6 bases from V and 1 base from J; bases unmatched to any gene: 8. The CDR3 contains 15 residues. This CDR3 is CASSPRTGPNTEAFF. The CDR3 nucleotides are TGTGCCAGCTCTCCCAGGACAGGCCCGAACACTGAAGCTTTCTTT.

The chain has TRBV2 and TRBJ1-1; D unclear. The CDR3 runs 11 residues. Germline lookup yields CDR1 SNHLY and CDR2 FYNNEI. Trimming stripped 0 bases from V and 10 bases from J, with 6 bases between. CDR3 amino acids: CASSEAARAFF. CDR3 DNA sequence: TGTGCCAGCAGTGAAGCGGCTCGAGCTTTCTTT.

CDR3 in DNA: TGTGCCAGCGGGGGGACGGGCTTCTCACCCCTCCACTTT. It encodes CASGGTGFSPLHF. The V call is TRBV11-2, the J call TRBJ1-6; D might be TRBD1 (5 bases). Between the trimmed V and J ends, which lost 8 bases and 10 bases, there was a span of 15 bases. CDR1 SGHAT and CDR2 FQNNGV come from the germline V gene. The CDR3 runs 13 residues.